One sample yielded the 4 T cell receptor beta chains listed below, sequenced in a study of cytomegalovirus exposure and HLA in healthy donors. Vbeta (60) and Jbeta (13) primers were used in the PCR. The protocol was immunoSEQ multiplex PCR, while the TCRdb copy is restricted to in-frame clones and leaves out a portion. The sample carries about 160,000 clones, roughly 80% recorded once. The sequenced sample consisted of PBMCs. The receptors here all came from a woman in her fifties or sixties in good health and CMV-seronegative.

This clone was seen once. The V and J genes are TRBV5-1 and TRBJ2-3, with a possible D match to TRBD2 (6 bases). This CDR3 contains 14 residues. Germline CDR1 and CDR2: SGHRS and YFSETQ. V was shortened by 4 bases and J by 3 bases, with 12 bases between the two germline ends. The CDR3 DNA reads as TGCGCCAGCAGCGACCCCGGGACTACAGATACGCAGTATTTT. Translating gives CASSDPGTTDTQYF.

The chain combines TRBV19 with TRBJ2-5; 8 nucleotides match TRBD1. The CDR3 runs to 14 residues. Trimming removed 2 bases from V and 2 bases from J; junction bases left unmatched: 1. Germline V gives CDR1 LNHDA, CDR2 SQIVND (reference sequence). The CDR3 DNA sequence: TGTGCCAGTAGTATAAACAGGGGGCAAGAGACCCAGTACTTC. Translating gives CASSINRGQETQYF.

This rearrangement joins TRBV19 to TRBJ1-3; D call uncertain. V was pared by 4 bases and J by 0 bases, with 13 bases between. Looked up from germline, CDR1 is LNHDA and CDR2 is SQIVND (reference sequence). The CDR3 is 16 amino acids. The CDR3 DNA is TGTGCCAGTAGTAGGAGGCTAGAACTCTCTGGAAACACCATATATTTT. It specifies CASSRRLELSGNTIYF.

The CDR3 DNA reads TGTGCCAGTAGTACGACTCGGACTCTGAACACTGAAGCTTTCTTT. This gives the protein CASSTTRTLNTEAFF. The chain uses TRBV19 and TRBJ1-1; D is uncertain. Germline lookup yields CDR1 LNHDA and CDR2 SQIVND (reference sequence). Trimming cost V 4 bases and J 0 bases, with 12 bases left between them. The CDR3 totals 15 residues.